This is a list of T cell receptor beta chains from one sample in a study of T cell responses to AZD1222 COVID-19 vaccine. Method: immunoSEQ multiplex PCR; TCRdb's copy keeps in-frame clones and lacks some. The sample lists 100,000 to 150,000 clones; 90% were seen once. Sequencing used peripheral blood, obtained on day 0 of AZD1222 vaccination. These receptors came from an adult in good health. CDR3s include the opening cysteine and the closing phenylalanine or tryptophan. The D gene is left open where the match is weak. Clone size, where shown, is once, few, many, or a class for clones that have expanded.

J,D,V,size,length,DNA,CDR3
TRBJ2-5,.,TRBV7-7,.,14,TGTGCTAGCAGCTTAATCGGGGGGCCAGAGACCCAGTACTTC,CASSLIGGPETQYF
TRBJ2-3,TRBD2,TRBV14,.,16,TGTGCCAGCAGCCAAGTGGGGGGGATTGCCACAGATACGCAGTATTTT,CASSQVGGIATDTQYF
TRBJ2-3,TRBD2,TRBV28,.,15,TGTGCCAGCAGTTCCTTTGGGGGGGGGACAGATACGCAGTATTTT,CASSSFGGGTDTQYF
TRBJ1-6,.,TRBV6-5,few,16,TGTGCCAGCAGTTACCCCCGAGGAGGGGAGAATTCACCCCTCCACTTT,CASSYPRGGENSPLHF
TRBJ2-2,.,TRBV6-5,.,14,TGTGCCAGCAGTCAGCGGGCGCTCACCGGGGAGCTGTTTTTT,CASSQRALTGELFF
TRBJ2-5,TRBD2,TRBV7-2,.,17,TGTGCCAGCAGCTTAAATCTGGCGGGGGGGCTCCGGGAGACCCAGTACTTC,CASSLNLAGGLRETQYF
TRBJ1-1,TRBD1,TRBV29-1,.,14,TGCAGCGTTACAGGGGGATTCATGAACACTGAAGCTTTCTTT,CSVTGGFMNTEAFF
TRBJ2-1,TRBD1,TRBV27,.,17,TGTGCCAGCAGTTTAAATTGGTTGGGACAGGGGGATTATGAGCAGTTCTTC,CASSLNWLGQGDYEQFF
TRBJ2-2,.,TRBV5-1,.,15,TGCGCCAGCAGCCCCAGGGGAGGGTACACCGGGGAGCTGTTTTTT,CASSPRGGYTGELFF
TRBJ1-1,TRBD1,TRBV6-5,.,13,TGTGCCAGCCGGACAGGGGTATACACTGAAGCTTTCTTT,CASRTGVYTEAFF
TRBJ1-5,.,TRBV28,.,14,TGTGCCAGCAGTCCCGGGCTTAACAATCAGCCCCAGCATTTT,CASSPGLNNQPQHF
TRBJ2-7,TRBD2,TRBV5-4,.,15,TGTGCCAGCAGCTCGGTAGGGGAGGGAAGGTACGAGCAGTACTTC,CASSSVGEGRYEQYF
TRBJ1-1,.,TRBV19,.,14,TGTGCCAGTAGGGGCAGGTCCCCCGGCACTGAAGCTTTCTTT,CASRGRSPGTEAFF
TRBJ2-7,.,TRBV19,once,15,TGTGCCAGTAGGGCGGGACTTCCGAGCTCCTACGAGCAGTACTTC,CASRAGLPSSYEQYF
TRBJ1-2,TRBD1,TRBV5-1,.,13,TGCGCCAGCAGCTTAGGGACAGGGGATGGCTACACCTTC,CASSLGTGDGYTF
TRBJ2-3,TRBD1,TRBV5-1,once,14,TGCGCCAGCAGTTGGCAGGGGGCCGCAGATACGCAGTATTTT,CASSWQGAADTQYF
TRBJ2-3,TRBD2,TRBV6-2/TRBV6-3,.,17,TGTGCCAGCAGTTTCGGACTAGCGGGGGGCCAGGGAGATACGCAGTATTTT,CASSFGLAGGQGDTQYF
TRBJ1-5,TRBD1,TRBV5-6,.,15,TGTGCCAGCAGATCACAGGGGTCGCAGAGCCAGCCCCAGCATTTT,CASRSQGSQSQPQHF
TRBJ2-2,.,TRBV6-2/TRBV6-3,.,15,TGTGCCAGCAGTTACAGGGGTGTGGACACCGGGGAGCTGTTTTTT,CASSYRGVDTGELFF
TRBJ1-6,TRBD1,TRBV5-1,.,16,TGCGCCATCGCTAATTTCGACAGGGCGGATAATTCACCCCTCCACTTT,CAIANFDRADNSPLHF
TRBJ1-2,.,TRBV30,.,14,TGTGCCTGGAGTGTGCCCCCGGCGGGCTATGGCTACACCTTC,CAWSVPPAGYGYTF
TRBJ2-3,.,TRBV6-2/TRBV6-3,.,15,TGTGCCAGTACCCCTAGCGCCTCCTTCACAGATACGCAGTATTTT,CASTPSASFTDTQYF
TRBJ2-5,.,TRBV15,once,14,TGTGCCACCAGCGGCGAAACAGGTGAAGAGACCCAGTACTTC,CATSGETGEETQYF
TRBJ1-1,.,TRBV28,.,14,TGTGCCAGCAGTCAGACAGGTTTGAACACTGAAGCTTTCTTT,CASSQTGLNTEAFF
TRBJ1-5,.,TRBV3-1/TRBV3-2,once,15,TGTGCCAGCAGCCAAGAATGGGGCTCCAATCAGCCCCAGCATTTT,CASSQEWGSNQPQHF
TRBJ2-7,.,TRBV6-6,once,15,TGTGCCAGCAGCCCCATTTTCGCAGGGATGTCCGAGCAGTACTTC,CASSPIFAGMSEQYF
TRBJ1-3,.,TRBV2,.,15,TGTGCCAGCAGTGAATTGGGGATCGCTGGAAACACCATATATTTT,CASSELGIAGNTIYF
TRBJ2-5,.,TRBV7-2,once,13,TGTGCCAGCAGCAGAGACAGACAAGAGACCCAGTACTTC,CASSRDRQETQYF
TRBJ2-7,TRBD1,TRBV29-1,once,12,TGCAGCGGTGCCCAGGGGGCATGGGAGCAGTACTTC,CSGAQGAWEQYF
TRBJ2-3,.,TRBV6-5,.,15,TGTGCCAGCAGTTACTTGGGGGGAAGGGGCGATACGCAGTATTTT,CASSYLGGRGDTQYF
TRBJ1-4,.,TRBV7-2,.,16,TGTGCCAGCTCCGGCAACACTTCAAGGAGGAGTGAAAAACTGTTTTTT,CASSGNTSRRSEKLFF
TRBJ2-1,.,TRBV18,.,16,TGTGCCAGCTCACCAGTCGGGGACGGGTTTTGGAATGAGCAGTTCTTC,CASSPVGDGFWNEQFF
TRBJ1-6,TRBD1,TRBV4-3,.,15,TGCGCCAGCAGCCACGACCGACAGGGTGCTTCACCCCTCCACTTT,CASSHDRQGASPLHF
TRBJ1-1,.,TRBV6-5,.,12,TGTGCCAGCAGGAGGAATGGGAATGAAGCTTTCTTT,CASRRNGNEAFF
TRBJ2-1,TRBD2,TRBV5-4,.,14,TGTGCCAGCACTAGCGGGAAAGCCTACAATGAGCAGTTCTTC,CASTSGKAYNEQFF
TRBJ2-7,TRBD2,TRBV7-2,.,15,TGTGCCAGCAGCCCAGGGGGGACTAGCGGCTACGAGCAGTACTTC,CASSPGGTSGYEQYF
TRBJ2-7,.,TRBV7-8,.,14,TGTGCCAGCAGCTTACGCCTCGGTGACTTCGAGCAGTACTTC,CASSLRLGDFEQYF
TRBJ1-2,.,TRBV18,.,14,TGTGCCAGCTCACCCGTAAGGGAACCCTATGGCTACACCTTC,CASSPVREPYGYTF
TRBJ1-3,.,TRBV7-9,.,14,TGTGCCAGCACCTTAGGGGGTTACCGAAACACCATATATTTT,CASTLGGYRNTIYF
TRBJ2-5,.,TRBV28,.,13,TGTGCCAGCAGTTTATCCATTGAAGAGACCCAGTACTTC,CASSLSIEETQYF
TRBJ2-7,.,TRBV5-1,.,14,TGCGCCAGCAGCTTACCAGGGGAGACCTACGAGCAGTACTTC,CASSLPGETYEQYF
TRBJ1-5,.,TRBV6-1,.,14,TGTGCCAGCAGTGAAGGAGGTAATGATCAGCCCCAGCATTTT,CASSEGGNDQPQHF
TRBJ1-2,.,TRBV18,.,16,TGTGCCAGCTCACCCTTACCCCAGGTCCTAGACTATGGCTACACCTTC,CASSPLPQVLDYGYTF